The entry below gives a single TCR beta chain sequence along with its context. Its target antigen remains unknown. Per-base quality was not reported, and no clone a single base away is much larger than it. These data come from a study of blood T cell repertoires in COVID-19 (dated by TCRdb to the early 2020s). In the study overall: Samples covering the acute and convalescent phases of COVID-19 were provided by collaborators in the United States, Italy and Spain. The material from the prospective study consisted of cDNA or gDNA derived from T cells, B-cell-depleted T cells, or PBMCs. The dataset comprised deeply sampled blood TCRbeta repertoires from subjects exposed to, actively infected with, or recovered from COVID-19. A freely available public database, intended as a resource for researchers studying the immune response to SARS-CoV-2, is where the repertoires were released. Samples came from the ongoing ImmuneRACE study (first 160 participants) plus 1,254 subjects from 6 global collaborators. The sample metadata nearly always contained a de-identified subject ID, COVID-19 status, age in years and sex. HLA class I and class II types, where available, came from metadata supplied by the sample provider rather than from assay-based typing. Findings and caveats that apply to the study as a whole: The amount of clinical and demographic metadata varied by source and participant and was provided uncurated.

Whole blood was collected in K2EDTA tubes by collaborating institutions according to the institutions' own protocols. For TCRbeta analysis, collaborators shipped samples in one of three forms: frozen whole blood, isolated PBMCs, or DNA extracted from either of those sample types. As encoded in the germline V gene (reference sequence), CDR1 is LNHDA while CDR2 is SQIVND. After removal of 3 bases from V and 6 bases from J, the junction retains 7 bases not matched to a gene. The CDR3 contains 14 residues, cysteine and phenylalanine counted. This entry keeps only the CDR3 DNA: 42 bases, framed from base 1. TCRbeta CDR3 regions were amplified from genomic DNA by means of the immunoSEQ Assay, a bias-controlled multiplex PCR. In the paper's pipeline: Nucleated cell counts per sample were estimated from amplification of reference gene primers within the assay. Sequence reads were collapsed and filtered to measure the absolute abundance of every unique TCRbeta CDR3 rearrangement. For each sample, productive Simpson clonality was calculated as the square root of Simpson's diversity index over productive rearrangements. The source is immuneACCESS, and TCRdb retained only in-frame sequences with V and J called. Part of the clones is not carried over; for the studies checked, unresolved V genes explain less than half of this, and the remainder is unexplained. V and J calls and clone size are as listed in that table; D and trimming were resolved from the DNA. The sample table lists under 80,000 clones, 65% to 90% of them with a count of one. In total, the top ten clones hold 5.5% to 7.5% of the sample.

Material: peripheral blood. In this chain, TRBV19 is recombined with TRBJ1-1, with 7 junctional bases fitting TRBD1. The TCR originated in a woman in her fifties or sixties with acute or convalescent COVID-19. The CDR3: CASSIGGGAAEAFF. The nucleotide sequence reads as follows: TGTGCCAGTAGTATTGGAGGGGGCGCGGCTGAAGCTTTCTTT.